One and the same sample provided the 15 T cell receptor beta chains below, sequenced in a study of shared clonotypes between healthy human individuals. TCRdb's copy holds only in-frame clones and misses some; the assay was immunoSEQ multiplex PCR. The profile covers 800,000 to 1,200,000 clones, with 75% to 85% appearing a single time and 0.5% to 0.6% taken by the ten largest. The sample taken for sequencing was memory CD4+ T cells from PBMCs. Indicated subset: CD45RA-negative fraction. The receptor source for this set is a man between 18 and 35 years old in good health. Some clones in this sample may be carry-over from other donors' samples.

This chain uses TRBV28 with TRBJ1-5; tentatively, D is TRBD1 (5 bases). CDR3 length equals 16 residues. From germline, CDR1 is MDHEN and CDR2 SYDVKM. Trimming took 1 base from V and 5 from J, leaving 15 bases between them. CDR3: CASSLFFGAGDQPQHF. Here the CDR3 DNA reads TGTGCCAGCAGTTTATTCTTTGGGGCCGGGGATCAGCCCCAGCATTTT.

The CDR3 nucleotides are TGTGCCAGCAGTTTATTTCGCGGGACCCCCTATGGCTACACCTTC. Translation: CASSLFRGTPYGYTF. V is TRBV28 and J is TRBJ1-2; perhaps TRBD1 as D (5 bases). This CDR3 is 15 amino acids long. V was pared by 1 base and J by 4 bases, with 13 bases between. Germline V lookup: CDR1 MDHEN, CDR2 SYDVKM.

The chain is built from TRBV18 and TRBJ1-1; TRBD1 matches at 8 bases. V shed 2 bases and J 5 bases; nucleotides not matched to a gene: 10. The CDR3 contains 16 residues. Germline CDR1 is KGHSH and CDR2 is LQKENI. CDR3 nucleotide sequence: TGTGCCAGCTCACCATTTGTAACAGGGGGTGAGACTGAAGCTTTCTTT. This gives the protein CASSPFVTGGETEAFF.

V is TRBV12-5 and J is TRBJ2-1, with 9 bases aligning to TRBD1. The CDR3 extends over 15 amino acids. Germline CDR1 reads LGHNT; CDR2 reads FRNRAP. V dropped 5 bases and J dropped 3; count of bases not matched to a gene: 5. CDR3 sequence reads: CASGQGQGHYNEQFF. The CDR3 region has the DNA TGTGCTAGTGGTCAGGGACAGGGTCACTACAATGAGCAGTTCTTC. Full variable domain (remainder filled in from reference TRBV12-5 and TRBJ2-1): DARVTQTPRHKVTEMGQEVTMRCQPILGHNTVFWYRQTMMQGLELLAYFRNRAPLDDSGMPKDRFSAEMPDATLATLKIQPSEPRDSAVYFCASGQGQGHYNEQFFGPGTRLTVL.

The CDR3: CASSSTPGTLDYEQYF. As DNA, the CDR3 is TGCGCCAGCAGCTCTACACCCGGGACTTTGGACTACGAGCAGTACTTC. The V gene is TRBV5-1, the J gene TRBJ2-7, with D tentatively TRBD2 (6 bases). The germline gives CDR1 SGHRS, CDR2 YFSETQ. This CDR3 spans 16 amino acids. V lost 3 bases, J lost 3 bases, and 19 bases lay in between.

The chain couples TRBV5-1 to TRBJ2-1, with 10 bases fitting TRBD1. This CDR3 contains 15 residues. The germline CDR1 and CDR2 sequences are SGHRS and YFSETQ. V shed 3 bases, J shed 6 bases, and the junction held 6 bases outside the gene matches. The CDR3 loop is CASSWRDRGSNEQFF. The CDR3 coding sequence is TGCGCCAGCAGCTGGAGGGACAGGGGTTCCAATGAGCAGTTCTTC.

This chain links TRBV29-1 with TRBJ2-3; the D gene is possibly TRBD2 (6 bases). Trimming pared 8 bases from V and 4 bases from J, leaving 10 bases between. This CDR3 region has 11 residues. Germline CDR1 SQVTM, CDR2 ANQGSEA. Here the CDR3 DNA reads TGCAGCCTCTGGGGGGCAGATACGCAGTATTTT. Amino acids: CSLWGADTQYF.

The genes are TRBV9 and TRBJ1-2, with TRBD1 identical over 11 bases. V trimming: 3 bases; J trimming: 7 bases; junction bases outside the gene matches: 8. Germline CDR1 SGDLS, CDR2 YYNGEE. CDR3 length: 15 residues. The CDR3 sequence is CASSALGTGGSGYTF. Written as DNA, the CDR3 is TGTGCCAGCAGCGCCCTTGGGACAGGGGGATCTGGCTACACCTTC.

Ten or more counts support this clone. The chain uses TRBV28 and TRBJ2-1, with 8 bases lining up with TRBD2. CDR1 and CDR2 (germline): MDHEN, SYDVKM. The CDR3 length is 18 residues. The J segment lost 6 bases and the V segment lost 3 bases, leaving 16 bases of the junction unmatched. CDR3 nucleotide sequence: TGTGCCAGCAGTTTGAGGCGGGATAGCGGGGAGGGGTCCAATGAGCAGTTCTTC. It encodes CASSLRRDSGEGSNEQFF.

The chain's CDR3 is CAWSARSWDRGHQPQHF. DNA of the CDR3: TGTGCCTGGAGTGCTCGTAGTTGGGACAGGGGGCATCAGCCCCAGCATTTT. The V call is TRBV30, the J call TRBJ1-5, with 12 bases matching TRBD1. With V trimmed by 1 base and J by 5 bases, 9 bases remained unmatched. This CDR3 has 17 amino acids. From germline, CDR1 is GTSNPN and CDR2 SVGIG (reference sequence).

The chain couples TRBV5-4 to TRBJ1-4; 8 nucleotides line up with TRBD1. Germline CDR1 and CDR2: SGHNT and YYREEE (reference sequence). CDR3 length: 16 amino acids. V lost 0 bases, J lost 7 bases, and 8 bases stayed unmatched. The CDR3 DNA follows: TGTGCCAGCAGCTTGGGTGCAGGGGGCGCGAGTGAAAAACTGTTTTTT. Translated, it gives CASSLGAGGASEKLFF.

CDR3 sequence reads: CASSYEGGNQPQHF. CDR3 sequence (DNA): TGTGCCAGCTCTTACGAGGGTGGTAATCAGCCCCAGCATTTT. The V call is TRBV6-6, the J call TRBJ1-5; the D is unclear. Per the germline V gene, CDR1 is MNHNY and CDR2 is SVGAGI (reference sequence). The CDR3 covers 14 residues. Trimming cost V 8 bases and J 4 bases, with 15 bases left between them.

This chain joins TRBV5-5 and TRBJ1-1; unclear D gene. Germline loops: CDR1 SGHKS, CDR2 YYEKEE (reference sequence). The V and J ends lost 1 base and 1 base respectively, with 8 bases between them. There are 14 residues in the CDR3. This chain's CDR3 is CASSLQTENTEAFF. In DNA form, the CDR3 reads TGTGCCAGCAGCTTGCAGACGGAGAACACTGAAGCTTTCTTT.

The V call is TRBV7-2, the J call TRBJ2-7; D not resolved. V dropped 2 bases and J dropped 4 bases, with 9 bases sitting between them. Germline CDR1 SGHTA, CDR2 FQGNSA. The CDR3 is made up of 13 amino acids. The DNA for the CDR3 is TGTGCCAGCAGCTTAAATCCTGGTTACGAGCAGTACTTC. This sequence encodes CASSLNPGYEQYF.

J is TRBJ2-7 and V is TRBV14; tentative D call: TRBD2 (5 bases). CDR3 length: 15 residues. V was pared by 4 bases and J by 3 bases, with 16 bases between. Germline assignment: CDR1 SGHDN and CDR2 FVKESK. The CDR3 loop reads CASSRRGSSDYEQYF. CDR3 DNA sequence: TGTGCCAGCAGCCGAAGAGGGAGTAGCGACTACGAGCAGTACTTC.